The text below deals with one T cell receptor beta chain. Germline V gene data show CDR1 as MDHEN and CDR2 as SYDVKM. The junction had 14 bases not matched to a gene; V was cut back by 6 bases and J by 6 bases. CDR3 length: 17 amino acids. Only in-frame clones appear in the TCRdb table, and some are missing; sequencing was by immunoSEQ multiplex PCR. The sample lists 2 million to 2.5 million clones, about 90% occurring once. These data originate in a study of shared clonotypes between healthy human individuals. Turning to the study itself: A couple of women and three men aged 18 to 49 made up the donors.

Material for sequencing was naive CD4+ T cells from PBMCs. The subset was: CD45RA+ positively selected. This chain links TRBV28 with TRBJ2-7; 13 bases match TRBD2. The clonotype was recovered from a man between 18 and 29 years old in good health. Some clones in this sample may be carry-over from other donors' samples. The CDR3 sequence is CASRGSPGLAGAREQYF. CDR3 DNA: TGTGCCAGCAGGGGCAGCCCAGGACTAGCGGGAGCTCGCGAGCAGTACTTC.